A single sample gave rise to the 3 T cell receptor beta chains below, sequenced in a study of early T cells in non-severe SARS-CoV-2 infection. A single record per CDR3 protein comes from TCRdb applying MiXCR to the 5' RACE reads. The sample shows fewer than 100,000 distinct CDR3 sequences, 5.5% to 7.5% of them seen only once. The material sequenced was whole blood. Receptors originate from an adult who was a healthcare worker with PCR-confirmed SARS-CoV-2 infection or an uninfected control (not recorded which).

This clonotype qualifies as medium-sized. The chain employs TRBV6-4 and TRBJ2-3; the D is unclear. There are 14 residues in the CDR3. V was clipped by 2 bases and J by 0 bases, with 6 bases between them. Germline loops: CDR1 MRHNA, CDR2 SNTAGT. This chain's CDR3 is CASSDRASTDTQYF. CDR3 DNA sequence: TGTGCCAGCAGTGACCGGGCTAGCACAGATACGCAGTATTTT.

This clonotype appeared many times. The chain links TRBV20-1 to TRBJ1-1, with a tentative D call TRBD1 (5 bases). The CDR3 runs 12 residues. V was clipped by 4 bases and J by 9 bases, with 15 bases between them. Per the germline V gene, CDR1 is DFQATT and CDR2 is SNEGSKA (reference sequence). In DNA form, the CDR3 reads TGCAGTGCTAAATCGCCGGGGCCAAAAGCTTTCTTT. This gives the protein CSAKSPGPKAFF.

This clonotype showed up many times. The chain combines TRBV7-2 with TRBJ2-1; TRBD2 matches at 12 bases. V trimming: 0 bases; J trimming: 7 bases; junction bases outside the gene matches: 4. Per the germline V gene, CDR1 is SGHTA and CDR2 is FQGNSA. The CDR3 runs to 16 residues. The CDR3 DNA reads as TGTGCCAGCAGCTTAGCGTGGACTAGCGGGATTAATGAGCAGTTCTTC. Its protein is CASSLAWTSGINEQFF.